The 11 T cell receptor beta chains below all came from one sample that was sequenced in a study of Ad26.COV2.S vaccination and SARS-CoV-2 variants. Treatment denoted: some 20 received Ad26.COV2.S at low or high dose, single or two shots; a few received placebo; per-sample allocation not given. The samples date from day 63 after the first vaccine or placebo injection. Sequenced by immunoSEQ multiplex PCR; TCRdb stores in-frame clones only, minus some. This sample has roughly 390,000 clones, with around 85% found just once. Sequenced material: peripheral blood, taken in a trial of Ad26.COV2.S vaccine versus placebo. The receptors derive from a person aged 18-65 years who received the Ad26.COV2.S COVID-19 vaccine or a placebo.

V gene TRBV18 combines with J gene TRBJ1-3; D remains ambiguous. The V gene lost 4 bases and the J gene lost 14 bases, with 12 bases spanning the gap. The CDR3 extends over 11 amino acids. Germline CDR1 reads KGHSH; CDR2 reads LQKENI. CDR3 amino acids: CASSREKDLYF. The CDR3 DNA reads TGTGCCAGCTCACGCGAGAAGGACTTATATTTT.

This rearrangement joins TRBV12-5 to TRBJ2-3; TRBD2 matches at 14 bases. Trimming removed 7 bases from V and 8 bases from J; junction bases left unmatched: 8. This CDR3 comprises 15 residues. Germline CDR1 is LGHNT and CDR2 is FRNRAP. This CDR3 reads CASATGLAGVRTQYF. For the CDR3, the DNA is TGTGCTAGTGCCACGGGACTAGCGGGGGTTCGTACGCAGTATTTT. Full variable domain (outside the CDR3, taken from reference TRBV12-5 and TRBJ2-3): DARVTQTPRHKVTEMGQEVTMRCQPILGHNTVFWYRQTMMQGLELLAYFRNRAPLDDSGMPKDRFSAEMPDATLATLKIQPSEPRDSAVYFCASATGLAGVRTQYFGPGTRLTVL.

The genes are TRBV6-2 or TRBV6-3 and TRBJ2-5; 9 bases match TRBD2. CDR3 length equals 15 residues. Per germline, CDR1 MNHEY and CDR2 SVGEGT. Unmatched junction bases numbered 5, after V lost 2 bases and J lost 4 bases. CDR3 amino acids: CASSYGETSGETQYF. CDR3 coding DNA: TGTGCCAGCAGTTACGGTGAGACTAGCGGAGAGACCCAGTACTTC.

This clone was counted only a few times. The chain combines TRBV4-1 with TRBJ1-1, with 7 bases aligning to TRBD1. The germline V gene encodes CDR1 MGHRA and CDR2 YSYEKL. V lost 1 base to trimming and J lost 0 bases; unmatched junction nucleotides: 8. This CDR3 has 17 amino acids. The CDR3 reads CASSQGLLGQLNTEAFF. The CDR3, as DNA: TGCGCCAGCAGCCAAGGCCTTTTGGGACAGTTGAACACTGAAGCTTTCTTT.

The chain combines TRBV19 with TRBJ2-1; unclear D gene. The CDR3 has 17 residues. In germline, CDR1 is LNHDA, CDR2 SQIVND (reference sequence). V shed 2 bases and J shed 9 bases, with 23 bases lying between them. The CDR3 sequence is CASSINEALLPIPEQFF. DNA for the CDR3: TGTGCCAGTAGTATAAACGAGGCCTTGCTTCCTATTCCTGAGCAGTTCTTC. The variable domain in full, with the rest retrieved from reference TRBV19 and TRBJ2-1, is DGGITQSPKYLFRKEGQNVTLSCEQNLNHDAMYWYRQDPGQGLRLIYYSQIVNDFQKGDIAEGYSVSREKKESFPLTVTSAQKNPTAFYLCASSINEALLPIPEQFFGPGTRLTVL.

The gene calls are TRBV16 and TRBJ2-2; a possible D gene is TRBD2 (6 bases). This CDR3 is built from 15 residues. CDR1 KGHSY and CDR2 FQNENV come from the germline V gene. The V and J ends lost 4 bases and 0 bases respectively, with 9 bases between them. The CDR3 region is CASSPPGANTGELFF. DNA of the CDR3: TGTGCCAGCAGCCCCCCGGGGGCGAACACCGGGGAGCTGTTTTTT.

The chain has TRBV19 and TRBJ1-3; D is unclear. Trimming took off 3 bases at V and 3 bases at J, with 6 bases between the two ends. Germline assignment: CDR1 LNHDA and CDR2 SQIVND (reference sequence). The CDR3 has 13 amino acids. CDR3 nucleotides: TGTGCCAGTAGTATGGTGTATGGAAACACCATATATTTT. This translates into CASSMVYGNTIYF. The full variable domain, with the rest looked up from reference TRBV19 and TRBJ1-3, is DGGITQSPKYLFRKEGQNVTLSCEQNLNHDAMYWYRQDPGQGLRLIYYSQIVNDFQKGDIAEGYSVSREKKESFPLTVTSAQKNPTAFYLCASSMVYGNTIYFGEGSWLTVV.

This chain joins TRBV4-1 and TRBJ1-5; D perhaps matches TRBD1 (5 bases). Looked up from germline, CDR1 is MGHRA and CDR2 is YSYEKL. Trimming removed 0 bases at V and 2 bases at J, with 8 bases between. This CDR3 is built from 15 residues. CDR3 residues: CASSQDWDRNQPQHF. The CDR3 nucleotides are TGCGCCAGCAGCCAAGATTGGGACCGCAATCAGCCCCAGCATTTT.

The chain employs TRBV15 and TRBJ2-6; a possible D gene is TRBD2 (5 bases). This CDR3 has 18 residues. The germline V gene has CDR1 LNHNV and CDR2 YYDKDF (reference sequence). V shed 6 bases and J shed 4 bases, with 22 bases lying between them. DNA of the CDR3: TGTGCCACCAGAAACGTAGGAGGCCGCCGGACGGGGGCCAACGTCCTGACTTTC. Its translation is CATRNVGGRRTGANVLTF.

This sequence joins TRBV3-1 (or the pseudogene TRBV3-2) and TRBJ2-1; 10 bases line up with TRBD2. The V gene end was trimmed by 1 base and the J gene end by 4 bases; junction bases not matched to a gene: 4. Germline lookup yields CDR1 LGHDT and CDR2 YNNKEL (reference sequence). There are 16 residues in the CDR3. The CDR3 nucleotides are TGTGCCAGCAGCCAAGGAGCGGGGGGGCAGTACAATGAGCAGTTCTTC. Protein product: CASSQGAGGQYNEQFF.

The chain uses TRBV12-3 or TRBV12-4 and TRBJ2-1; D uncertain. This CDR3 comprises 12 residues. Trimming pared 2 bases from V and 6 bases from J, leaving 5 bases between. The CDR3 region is CASSLSINEQFF. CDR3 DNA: TGTGCCAGCAGTTTAAGCATCAATGAGCAGTTCTTC.